These 3 T cell receptor beta chains originate from one sample sequenced in a study of T cells in Graves' hyperthyroidism and ophthalmopathy. Amplification of TCR beta CDR3 regions used RNA as the template. First-round RT-PCR of the TCR CDR3 relied on the HTBI primer set. TCRdb re-derived calls from the multiplex PCR reads in MiXCR, one entry per CDR3 protein. Of hundreds of thousands of distinct CDR3 sequences listed, 35% to 40% are singletons. Sequenced: blood. The receptor set was obtained from a man aged 18-30 years with Graves' hyperthyroidism.

This chain joins TRBV2 and TRBJ2-2; TRBD2 agrees at 7 bases. Germline V gene data show CDR1 as SNHLY and CDR2 as FYNNEI. Trimming took 6 bases from V and 5 from J; bases not matched to a gene: 9. There are 15 residues in the CDR3. CDR3 sequence: CASRNTRGETGELFF. The CDR3 DNA reads as TGTGCCAGCAGAAACACACGGGGGGAGACCGGGGAGCTGTTTTTT. The variable domain in full, completed from reference TRBV2 and TRBJ2-2, reads EPEVTQTPSHQVTQMGQEVILRCVPISNHLYFYWYRQILGQKVEFLVSFYNNEISEKSEIFDDQFSVERPDGSNFTLKIRSTKLEDSAMYFCASRNTRGETGELFFGEGSRLTVL.

This clonotype appeared a few times. The chain carries TRBV30 and TRBJ2-5; 10 nucleotides agree with TRBD2. The CDR3 covers 12 residues. The V segment lost 3 bases and the J segment 5 bases; nucleotides outside the gene matches: 0. Germline V CDR1 and CDR2: GTSNPN, SVGIG (reference sequence). The CDR3 reads CAWRTSGETQYF. The CDR3 nucleotides read TGTGCCTGGAGGACTAGCGGGGAGACCCAGTACTTC.

This clonotype was recorded only once. The rearrangement uses TRBV15 and TRBJ2-1; TRBD2 matches 8 bases. With V trimmed by 8 bases and J by 8 bases, 8 bases remained unmatched. This CDR3 has 13 amino acids. CDR1 LNHNV and CDR2 YYDKDF come from the germline V gene (reference sequence). The CDR3 is CATEGRGEYEQFF. CDR3 in DNA: TGTGCCACCGAAGGGCGGGGGGAATATGAGCAGTTCTTC.